These 20 T cell receptor beta chains were sequenced from one sample in a study of OX40 agonist ivuxolimab in advanced cancers. The data were produced by immunoSEQ multiplex PCR, yet TCRdb's version contains in-frame clones alone and is incomplete. The sample consists of about 42,000 clones, 86% of them appearing once. The source was CD4+ or CD8+ T cells sorted from blood, collected in a trial of the OX40 agonist ivuxolimab. These receptor sequences come from an adult with an advanced solid tumor such as melanoma, head and neck, liver or kidney cancer.

The chain is built from TRBV7-7 and TRBJ1-3; D is undetermined. Trimming stripped 1 base from V and 1 base from J, with 8 bases between. The CDR3 is made up of 15 amino acids. Germline assignment: CDR1 SSHAT and CDR2 FNYEAQ (reference sequence). The DNA for the CDR3 is TGTGCCAGCAGCTTAGGGACGGAGTCTGGAAACACCATATATTTT. It encodes CASSLGTESGNTIYF.

This chain connects TRBV5-1 to TRBJ2-1; 13 positions agree with TRBD2. V shed 0 bases and J 9 bases; nucleotides not matched to a gene: 9. This CDR3 comprises 17 residues. Germline V gene sequence: CDR1 SGHRS, CDR2 YFSETQ. CDR3 bases: TGCGCCAGCAGCTTGGGGACTAGCGGGAGAGAGGGGGGTGAGCAGTTCTTC. This encodes CASSLGTSGREGGEQFF.

The chain links TRBV9 to TRBJ2-3, with 13 bases identical to TRBD2. V was clipped by 6 bases and J by 3 bases; unmatched bases: 10. The CDR3 loop spans 17 amino acids. Germline CDR1 and CDR2: SGDLS and YYNGEE. The CDR3, as DNA: TGTGCCAGCACCCGGACTAGCGGGAGAGTACGGACAGATACGCAGTATTTT. Protein product: CASTRTSGRVRTDTQYF.

CDR3 sequence: CACEQGNYGYTF. The DNA of the CDR3 is TGTGCCTGCGAACAGGGGAACTATGGCTACACCTTC. The chain is built from TRBV30 and TRBJ1-2; 7 positions match TRBD1. The CDR3 runs 12 residues. Germline V gives CDR1 GTSNPN, CDR2 SVGIG (reference sequence). V dropped 6 bases and J dropped 2; count of bases not matched to a gene: 3.

This rearrangement joins TRBV5-1 to TRBJ2-2; D gene ambiguous. The CDR3 totals 11 residues. V was shortened by 3 bases and J by 8 bases, with 5 bases between the two germline ends. The germline V gene encodes CDR1 SGHRS and CDR2 YFSETQ. The CDR3 DNA is TGCGCCAGCAGCTGGGCTGGGGAGCTGTTTTTT. Translating gives CASSWAGELFF.

V gene TRBV2 combines with J gene TRBJ2-3; D perhaps matches TRBD1 (6 bases). CDR1 is SNHLY, CDR2 FYNNEI, per germline. CDR3 length: 15 residues. With 3 bases removed from V and 4 bases from J, the gap between germline ends came to 14 bases. Here the CDR3 DNA reads TGTGCCAGCAGTGAGATACCTTACAGGGCAGATACGCAGTATTTT. Protein: CASSEIPYRADTQYF. Full variable domain (missing parts from reference TRBV2 and TRBJ2-3): EPEVTQTPSHQVTQMGQEVILRCVPISNHLYFYWYRQILGQKVEFLVSFYNNEISEKSEIFDDQFSVERPDGSNFTLKIRSTKLEDSAMYFCASSEIPYRADTQYFGPGTRLTVL.

The V gene is TRBV5-4, the J gene TRBJ2-1; 8 bases line up with TRBD1. Unmatched junction bases numbered 9, after V lost 0 bases and J lost 4 bases. This CDR3 comprises 17 residues. In germline, CDR1 is SGHNT, CDR2 YYREEE (reference sequence). The CDR3 protein is CASSLGDRDRRYNEQFF. CDR3 DNA sequence: TGTGCCAGCAGCTTGGGGGACCGGGACAGGAGATACAATGAGCAGTTCTTC. Complete variable domain (other parts from reference TRBV5-4 and TRBJ2-1): ETGVTQSPTHLIKTRGQQVTLRCSSQSGHNTVSWYQQALGQGPQFIFQYYREEENGRGNFPPRFSGLQFPNYSSELNVNALELDDSALYLCASSLGDRDRRYNEQFFGPGTRLTVL.

This sequence joins TRBV6-7 and TRBJ2-3; D possibly matches TRBD1 or TRBD2 (7 bases each). TRBV6-7 is labeled an ORF, and its function is uncertain. The CDR3 covers 21 residues. The ends were cut back, 6 bases at V and 3 bases at J, with 34 bases in the middle. CDR3 sequence: CASRRTGRKIKRGNLTDTQYF. The CDR3 DNA follows: TGTGCCAGCAGGAGGACAGGAAGAAAAATTAAGCGGGGAAACTTAACAGATACGCAGTATTTT.

The rearrangement uses TRBV5-8 and TRBJ2-1; TRBD2 agrees at 7 bases. The junction had 7 bases not matched to a gene; V was cut back by 4 bases and J by 3 bases. The CDR3 runs to 15 residues. CDR1 SGHTS and CDR2 YDEGEE come from the germline V gene. CDR3 bases: TGTGCCAGCAGCCTAAGGGAGGGATACTACAATGAGCAGTTCTTC. Protein product: CASSLREGYYNEQFF.

The chain couples TRBV7-6 to TRBJ1-1, with D possibly matching TRBD1 (5 bases). The V end lost 5 bases, the J end lost 0 bases, and 7 bases lay between the germline ends. Germline V gene data show CDR1 as SGHVS and CDR2 as FNYEAQ. The CDR3 totals 13 residues. CDR3 sequence (DNA): TGTGCCAGCAGCCAGGACATGAACACTGAAGCTTTCTTT. Encoded protein: CASSQDMNTEAFF.

V gene TRBV5-8 combines with J gene TRBJ2-7; 7 bases are shared with TRBD1. After removal of 2 bases from V and 3 bases from J, the junction contained 2 bases not matched to a gene. The V gene's germline CDR1 is SGHTS and CDR2 YDEGEE. This CDR3 is built from 13 residues. CDR3 loop: CASSFRTGYEQYF. In nucleotides, the CDR3 is TGTGCCAGCAGCTTCCGGACAGGCTACGAGCAGTACTTC.

V usage is TRBV29-1 and J usage is TRBJ2-7; D unresolved. Germline lookup yields CDR1 SQVTM and CDR2 ANQGSEA. The ends were cut back, 6 bases at V and 2 bases at J, with 8 bases in the middle. The CDR3 covers 11 residues. CDR3 protein: CSVTEAYEQYF. In DNA, the CDR3 is TGCAGCGTGACTGAAGCCTACGAGCAGTACTTC.

The chain recombines TRBV9 with TRBJ1-4; D is ambiguous. V was trimmed by 4 bases and J by 2 bases, leaving 9 bases between them. CDR3 size: 14 residues. Germline CDR1 is SGDLS and CDR2 is YYNGEE. The CDR3 DNA reads TGTGCCAGCAGCCCCCGAGGCACTAATGAAAAACTGTTTTTT. This encodes CASSPRGTNEKLFF.

This sequence joins TRBV4-1 and TRBJ1-1; 7 nucleotides match TRBD1. This CDR3 has 14 residues. From germline, CDR1 is MGHRA and CDR2 YSYEKL. V trimming: 4 bases; J trimming: 8 bases; junction bases outside the gene matches: 10. The CDR3 loop reads CASSPRSNRGEAFF. For the CDR3, the DNA is TGCGCCAGCAGCCCTAGAAGTAACAGGGGAGAAGCTTTCTTT.

This clone was detected once. The rearrangement uses TRBV5-1 and TRBJ2-7, with a possible D match to TRBD2 (5 bases). From germline, CDR1 is SGHRS and CDR2 YFSETQ. The CDR3 is made up of 17 amino acids. V was pared by 4 bases and J by 1 base, with 21 bases between. The CDR3 spells CASSLKGGSQPSYEQYF. The CDR3 coding sequence is TGCGCCAGCAGCCTAAAAGGCGGGTCTCAACCATCCTACGAGCAGTACTTC.

This clone was counted only a few times. This chain connects TRBV6-6 to TRBJ1-1, with 7 bases fitting TRBD1. Germline V gene lookup returns CDR1 MNHNY and CDR2 SVGAGI (reference sequence). This CDR3 region has 16 residues. Losses at the gene ends were 2 bases for V and 1 base for J; bases not matched to a gene: 7. The DNA of the CDR3 is TGTGCCAGCAGTTACCCTGCTGGGACAGCGAACACTGAAGCTTTCTTT. Its protein is CASSYPAGTANTEAFF.

The chain is built from TRBV7-2 and TRBJ2-7, with 7 bases matching TRBD1. Germline trimming cut 6 bases from V and 5 bases from J; bases unmatched to any gene: 7. The CDR3 extends over 13 amino acids. Germline V lookup: CDR1 SGHTA, CDR2 FQGNSA. Here the CDR3 reads CASRTTGSDEQYF. The CDR3 nucleotides read TGTGCCAGCAGAACGACAGGGAGTGACGAGCAGTACTTC.

The chain employs TRBV11-1 and TRBJ2-1, with a tentative D call TRBD1 (5 bases). The CDR3 contains 15 residues. V was clipped by 5 bases and J by 4 bases, with 15 bases between them. Germline assignment: CDR1 SGHAT and CDR2 FQDESV (reference sequence). The chain's CDR3 is CASSPERGGYNEQFF. In nucleotides, the CDR3 is TGTGCCAGCAGCCCCGAAAGGGGCGGTTACAATGAGCAGTTCTTC.

The V call is TRBV7-2, the J call TRBJ2-7; TRBD2 agrees at 9 bases. V trimming: 5 bases; J trimming: 5 bases; junction bases outside the gene matches: 16. There are 17 residues in the CDR3. Germline V lookup: CDR1 SGHTA, CDR2 FQGNSA. Here the CDR3 DNA reads TGTGCCAGCAGCACGCCGGGCCTAGCGGGATTAGTAGACGAGCAGTACTTC. It encodes CASSTPGLAGLVDEQYF.

The chain carries TRBV4-3 and TRBJ2-7; 11 nucleotides match TRBD2. The CDR3 spans 20 residues. The V and J ends lost 5 bases and 1 base, in that order; junction bases with no gene match: 19. Germline CDR1 and CDR2: LGHNA and YSLEER. This chain's CDR3 is CASSSRLVRELAGGSYEQYF. In DNA, the CDR3 is TGCGCCAGCAGCTCTCGTTTAGTGCGGGAGCTAGCGGGGGGATCCTACGAGCAGTACTTC.